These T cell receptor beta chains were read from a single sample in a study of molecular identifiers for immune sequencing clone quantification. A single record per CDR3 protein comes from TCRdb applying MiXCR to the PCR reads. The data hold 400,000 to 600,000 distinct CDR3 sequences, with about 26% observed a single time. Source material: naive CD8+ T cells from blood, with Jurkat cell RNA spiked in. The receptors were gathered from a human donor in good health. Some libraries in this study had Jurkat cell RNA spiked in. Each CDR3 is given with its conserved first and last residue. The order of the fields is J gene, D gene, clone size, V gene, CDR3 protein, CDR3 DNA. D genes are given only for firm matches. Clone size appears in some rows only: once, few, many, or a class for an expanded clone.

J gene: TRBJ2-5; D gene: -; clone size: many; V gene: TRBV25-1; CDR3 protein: CASSEYMGRETQYF; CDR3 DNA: TGTGCCAGCAGTGAATATATGGGTAGAGAGACCCAGTACTTC
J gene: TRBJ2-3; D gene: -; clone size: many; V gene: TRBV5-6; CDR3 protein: CASSLGGRDDTQYF; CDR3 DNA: TGTGCCAGCAGCTTAGGGGGGCGCGATGATACGCAGTATTTT
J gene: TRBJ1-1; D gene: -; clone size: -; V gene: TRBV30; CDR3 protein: CAWSLSAPTEAFF; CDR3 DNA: TGTGCCTGGAGTCTGTCGGCCCCCACTGAAGCTTTCTTT
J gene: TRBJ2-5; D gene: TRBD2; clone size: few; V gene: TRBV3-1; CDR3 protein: CASSQDWAGGDGLETQYF; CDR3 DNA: TGTGCCAGCAGCCAAGATTGGGCCGGGGGGGATGGATTAGAGACCCAGTACTTC
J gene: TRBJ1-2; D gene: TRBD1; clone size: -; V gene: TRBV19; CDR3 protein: CASSFEWTGYVYGYTF; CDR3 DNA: TGTGCCAGTAGTTTCGAGTGGACAGGGTACGTCTATGGCTACACCTTC
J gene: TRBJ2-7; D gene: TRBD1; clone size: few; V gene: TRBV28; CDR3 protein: CASSPRQGSGATRAGLANEQYF; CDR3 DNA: TGTGCCAGCAGTCCACGACAGGGATCGGGCGCAACCCGGGCCGGGCTGGCTAACGAGCAGTACTTC
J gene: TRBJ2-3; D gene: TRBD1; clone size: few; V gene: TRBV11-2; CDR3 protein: CASSLEYTGGTQYF; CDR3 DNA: TGTGCCAGCAGCTTAGAATACACAGGGGGTACGCAGTATTTT
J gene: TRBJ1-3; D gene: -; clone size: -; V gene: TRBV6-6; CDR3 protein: CASKAGNTIYF; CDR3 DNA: TGTGCCAGCAAGGCTGGAAACACCATATATTTT
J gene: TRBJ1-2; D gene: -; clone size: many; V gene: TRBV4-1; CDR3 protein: CASSQAWAGDVYTF; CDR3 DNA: TGCGCCAGCAGCCAAGCTTGGGCAGGTGACGTCTACACCTTC
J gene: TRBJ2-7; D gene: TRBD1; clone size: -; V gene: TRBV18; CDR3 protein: CASSPYPGQETKWGYEQYF; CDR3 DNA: TGTGCCAGCTCACCTTACCCCGGACAGGAGACAAAATGGGGTTACGAGCAGTACTTC
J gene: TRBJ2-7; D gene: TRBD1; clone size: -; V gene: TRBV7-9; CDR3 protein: CASSSQDRGREQYF; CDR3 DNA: TGTGCCAGCAGCTCCCAGGACAGGGGGCGCGAGCAGTACTTC
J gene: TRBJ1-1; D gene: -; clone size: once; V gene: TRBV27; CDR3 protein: CASSLMAPSSPGTEAFF; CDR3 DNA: TGTGCCAGCAGTTTAATGGCACCGAGTAGCCCGGGGACTGAAGCTTTCTTT
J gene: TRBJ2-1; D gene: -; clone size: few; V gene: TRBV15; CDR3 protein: CATSRRGASSYNEQFF; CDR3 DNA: TGTGCCACCAGCAGGAGGGGGGCTAGCTCCTACAATGAGCAGTTCTTC
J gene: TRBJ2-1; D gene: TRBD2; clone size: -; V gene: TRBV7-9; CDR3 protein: CASSFSGGYYNEQFF; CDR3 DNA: TGTGCCAGCAGCTTTAGCGGGGGATACTACAATGAGCAGTTCTTC
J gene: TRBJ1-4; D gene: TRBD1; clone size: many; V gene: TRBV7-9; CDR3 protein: CASSPPGTGEKLFF; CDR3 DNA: TGTGCCAGCAGCCCTCCCGGGACAGGTGAAAAACTGTTTTTT
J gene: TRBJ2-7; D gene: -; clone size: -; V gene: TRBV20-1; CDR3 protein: CGASAGTCERYF; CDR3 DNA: TGCGGTGCTAGCGCTGGGACCTGCGAGCGGTACTTC
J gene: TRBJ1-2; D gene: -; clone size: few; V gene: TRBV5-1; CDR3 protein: CASSSDSTRGYTF; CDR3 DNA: TGCGCCAGCAGCTCCGACAGTACGCGAGGCTACACCTTC
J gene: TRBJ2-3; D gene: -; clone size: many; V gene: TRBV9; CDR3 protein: CASSVEGLAADTQYF; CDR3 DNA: TGTGCCAGCAGCGTAGAAGGGCTAGCAGCAGATACGCAGTATTTT
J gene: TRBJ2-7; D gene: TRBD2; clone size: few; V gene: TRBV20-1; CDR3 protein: CSARLAGGSSYEQYF; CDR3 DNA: TGCAGTGCTAGACTAGCGGGGGGAAGCTCCTACGAGCAGTACTTC
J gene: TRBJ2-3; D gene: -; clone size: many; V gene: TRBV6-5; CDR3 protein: CASTPPGLATTDTQYF; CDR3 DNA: TGTGCCAGCACGCCGCCGGGACTCGCAACAACAGATACGCAGTATTTT
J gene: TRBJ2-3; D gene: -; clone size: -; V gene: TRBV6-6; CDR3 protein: CASSPRQEYTDTQYF; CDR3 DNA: TGTGCCAGCAGTCCCCGACAGGAATACACAGATACGCAGTATTTT
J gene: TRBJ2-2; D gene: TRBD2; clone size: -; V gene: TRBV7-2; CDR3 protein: CASSLPLAGGNPDTGELFF; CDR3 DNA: TGTGCCAGCAGCTTACCCCTAGCGGGGGGAAATCCGGACACCGGGGAGCTGTTTTTT
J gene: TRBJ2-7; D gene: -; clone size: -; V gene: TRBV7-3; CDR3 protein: CASSLMEATDSYEQYF; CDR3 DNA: TGTGCCAGCAGCTTAATGGAGGCTACAGACTCCTACGAGCAGTACTTC
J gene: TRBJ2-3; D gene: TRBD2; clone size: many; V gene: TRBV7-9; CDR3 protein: CASSFRLAGTTDTQYF; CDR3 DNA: TGTGCCAGCAGCTTTCGACTAGCGGGGACCACAGATACGCAGTATTTT
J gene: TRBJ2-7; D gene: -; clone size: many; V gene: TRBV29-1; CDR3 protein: CSVEDPAGEGYEQYF; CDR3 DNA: TGCAGCGTTGAAGATCCGGCAGGGGAAGGCTACGAGCAGTACTTC
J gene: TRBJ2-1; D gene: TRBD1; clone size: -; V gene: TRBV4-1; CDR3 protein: CASSQGTGTVGNEQFF; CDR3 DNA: TGCGCCAGCAGCCAAGGGACAGGGACAGTCGGGAATGAGCAGTTCTTC
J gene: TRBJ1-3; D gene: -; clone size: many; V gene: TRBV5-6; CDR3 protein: CASSLERVSGNTIYF; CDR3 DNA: TGTGCCAGCAGCTTGGAACGGGTTTCGGGAAACACCATATATTTT
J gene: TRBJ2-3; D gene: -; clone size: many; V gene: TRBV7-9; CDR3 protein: CASSSALADTQYF; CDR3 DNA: TGTGCCAGCAGCTCGGCTTTGGCAGATACGCAGTATTTT
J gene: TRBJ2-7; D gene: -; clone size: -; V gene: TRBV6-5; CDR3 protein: CASSYGVGYLYEQYF; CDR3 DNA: TGTGCCAGCAGTTATGGAGTCGGTTACCTCTACGAGCAGTACTTC
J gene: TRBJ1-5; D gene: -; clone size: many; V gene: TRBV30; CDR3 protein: CAWTASSNQPQHF; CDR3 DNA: TGTGCCTGGACAGCATCTAGCAATCAGCCCCAGCATTTT
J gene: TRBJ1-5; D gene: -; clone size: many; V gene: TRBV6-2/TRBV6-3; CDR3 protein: CASREPGNGGNQPQHF; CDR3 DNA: TGTGCCAGCAGAGAGCCAGGGAACGGGGGCAATCAGCCCCAGCATTTT
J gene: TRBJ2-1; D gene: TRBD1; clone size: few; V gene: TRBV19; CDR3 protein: CASSISSRGINEQFF; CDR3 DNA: TGTGCCAGTAGTATAAGTTCCAGGGGGATAAATGAGCAGTTCTTC
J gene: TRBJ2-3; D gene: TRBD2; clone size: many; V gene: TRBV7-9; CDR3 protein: CASSLGRLAALATDTQYF; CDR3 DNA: TGTGCCAGCAGCTTAGGCAGACTAGCGGCGCTTGCCACAGATACGCAGTATTTT
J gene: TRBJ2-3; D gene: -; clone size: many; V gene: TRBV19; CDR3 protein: CASSMAPDTQYF; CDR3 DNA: TGTGCCAGTAGTATGGCCCCAGATACGCAGTATTTT
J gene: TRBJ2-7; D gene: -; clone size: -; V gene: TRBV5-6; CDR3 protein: CASESGTAYEQYF; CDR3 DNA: TGTGCCAGCGAATCGGGGACCGCCTACGAGCAGTACTTC